This T cell receptor beta chain is drawn from a study of T cell responses to AZD1222 COVID-19 vaccine. The wider study: Second-dose schedules of about 4 or about 12 weeks were combined.

Study results and limitations: Spike-specific TCRs gained breadth and depth after people received two AZD1222 doses. There were mostly white British donors and more females than males, and clonal diversity was possibly underestimated. AZD1222 recipients seropositive at baseline numbered only five to seven.

This table comes from immunoSEQ multiplex PCR, and its TCRdb copy is limited to in-frame clones, with some not included. The sample carries around 89,000 clones, under 90% recorded once. Concerning this clone: Its antigen is unidentified.

The clonotype originates from an adult in good health. Sequenced here: peripheral blood, sampled on day 0 of AZD1222 vaccination.

CDR3 in amino acids: CASSQDTSGGARVTDTQYF. CDR3 bases: TGTGCCAGCAGCCAAGATACTAGCGGGGGGGCCAGAGTAACAGATACGCAGTATTTT. The rearrangement joins TRBV4-2 to TRBJ2-3; 13 positions match TRBD2. The V gene's germline CDR1 is LGHNA and CDR2 YNFKEQ. The trim removed 0 bases at V and 3 bases at J, leaving 9 bases unmatched. The CDR3 has 19 amino acids.